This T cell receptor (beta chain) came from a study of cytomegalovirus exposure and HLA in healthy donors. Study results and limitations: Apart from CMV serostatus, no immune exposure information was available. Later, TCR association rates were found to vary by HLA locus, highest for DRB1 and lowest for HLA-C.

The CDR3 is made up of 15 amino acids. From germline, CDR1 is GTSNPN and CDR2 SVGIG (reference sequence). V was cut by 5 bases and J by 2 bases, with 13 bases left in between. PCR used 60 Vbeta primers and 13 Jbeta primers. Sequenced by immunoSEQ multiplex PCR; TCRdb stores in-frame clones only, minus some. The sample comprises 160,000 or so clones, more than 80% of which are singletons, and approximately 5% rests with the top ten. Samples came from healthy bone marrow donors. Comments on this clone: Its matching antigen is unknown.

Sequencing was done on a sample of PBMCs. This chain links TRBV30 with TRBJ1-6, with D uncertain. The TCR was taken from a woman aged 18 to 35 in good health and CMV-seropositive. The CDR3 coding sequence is TGTGCCTGGGGAAGGAGAAACACCTATAATTCACCCCTCCACTTT. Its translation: CAWGRRNTYNSPLHF.